The source of this TCR beta chain is a study of CD8 T cells in ankylosing spondylitis (TCRdb year 2017). Looking at the study overall: To find TCR variants linked to disease, the study profiled T cell receptor beta repertoires in ankylosing spondylitis patients and healthy donors. The full study cohort comprised 25 or so ankylosing spondylitis patients and 85 to 120 healthy donors. Peripheral blood samples were taken, and synovial fluid was additionally collected from ankylosing spondylitis patients. Overall results and qualifications from the work: Significant enrichment of the disease-linked clones was reported in matched synovial fluid samples from ankylosing spondylitis patients. Some TCR beta motif variants had previously been reported in synovial fluid and blood of reactive arthritis patients, which suggested common disease-initiation mechanisms. A CD8+ phenotype was shown by the disease-linked clones, which were found at relatively low frequencies in peripheral blood. A TCR beta motif of about eight highly homologous amino acid variants appeared characteristic of blood from ankylosing spondylitis patients.

The sample was run on an Illumina MiSeq. Quantitative 5'-RACE with molecular barcodes was used to prepare TCR beta libraries. Processing in the source paper ran as follows. Disease-linked TCR variants were identified with a new computational method built on a probabilistic model of VDJ rearrangement. In-frame beta chains were kept once TCRdb had trimmed the public reads at Q25 with fastp and called clones with MiXCR. Rows are combined by CDR3 protein, so each entry shows the most common genes and DNA. Clone size and V and J calls follow TCRdb, not the original study. Across this sample there are approximately 35,000 distinct CDR3 sequences, with over 12% seen only once. Clones ranked in the top ten supply 36% of the sample. The CDR3 covers 13 residues, taking in both the cysteine and the phenylalanine. Kept here is only the CDR3 DNA, which spans 39 bases and is read in frame from base 1. Deletion took 8 bases off V and 3 bases off J, with a span of 14 bases between the germline ends. For CDR1 and CDR2, the germline V gene lists MDHEN and SYDVKM.

With respect to this clonotype: Its target antigen remains unknown. No much larger clone is present one base from it, and per-base qualities are unavailable.

The receptor chain draws on TRBV28 and TRBJ2-7; the D gene is unclear. The sequencing input was blood. This TCR came from a male donor with ankylosing spondylitis or in good health (not recorded which). The CDR3 corresponds to CASELVSRYEQYF. The DNA is as follows: TGTGCCAGCGAATTAGTCAGCCGCTACGAGCAGTACTTC. Full variable domain (CDR3 extended with the reference TRBV28 and TRBJ2-7 proteins): DVKVTQSSRYLVKRTGEKVFLECVQDMDHENMFWYRQDPGLGLRLIYFSYDVKMKEKGDIPEGYSVSREKKERFSLILESASTNQTSMYLCASELVSRYEQYFGPGTRLTVT.